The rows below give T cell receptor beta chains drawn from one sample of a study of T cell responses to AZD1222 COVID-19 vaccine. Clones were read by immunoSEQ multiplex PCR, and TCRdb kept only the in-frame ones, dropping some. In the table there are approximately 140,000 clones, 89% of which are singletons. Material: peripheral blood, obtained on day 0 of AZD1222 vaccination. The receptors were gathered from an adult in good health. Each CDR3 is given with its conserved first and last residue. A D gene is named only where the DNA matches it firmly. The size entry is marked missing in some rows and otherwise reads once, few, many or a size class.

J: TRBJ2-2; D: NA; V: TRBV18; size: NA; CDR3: CASSPMTGNTGELFF; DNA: TGTGCCAGCTCACCCATGACAGGGAACACCGGGGAGCTGTTTTTT
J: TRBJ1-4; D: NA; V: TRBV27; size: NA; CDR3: CASSLLGGDEKLFF; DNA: TGTGCCAGCAGTTTGTTAGGGGGTGATGAAAAACTGTTTTTT
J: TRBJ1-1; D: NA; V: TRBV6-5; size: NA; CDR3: CASSYSRLNTEAFF; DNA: TGTGCCAGCAGTTACTCGCGGCTGAACACTGAAGCTTTCTTT
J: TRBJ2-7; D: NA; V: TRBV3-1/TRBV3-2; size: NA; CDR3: CASSQSLGGGLYEQYF; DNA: TGTGCCAGCAGCCAATCCTTGGGAGGGGGGCTGTACGAGCAGTACTTC
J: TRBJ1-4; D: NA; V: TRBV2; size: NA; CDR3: CASSGGVGKLFF; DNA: TGTGCCAGCAGTGGGGGAGTGGGAAAACTGTTTTTT
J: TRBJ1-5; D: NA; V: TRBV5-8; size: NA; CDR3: CASSLGRGRNQPQHF; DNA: TGTGCCAGCAGTCTGGGGCGGGGGAGAAATCAGCCCCAGCATTTT
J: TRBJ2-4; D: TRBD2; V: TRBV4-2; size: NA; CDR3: CASSQDLDSGLAKNIQYF; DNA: TGTGCCAGCAGCCAAGATCTGGATAGCGGGCTAGCCAAAAACATTCAGTACTTC
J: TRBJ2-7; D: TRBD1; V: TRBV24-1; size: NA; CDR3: CATSESGTGGNEQYF; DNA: TGTGCCACCAGTGAGTCCGGGACAGGGGGGAACGAGCAGTACTTC
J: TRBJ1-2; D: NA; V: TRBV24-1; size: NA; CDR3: CATSDAIGGYTF; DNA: TGTGCCACCAGTGACGCCATTGGTGGCTACACCTTC
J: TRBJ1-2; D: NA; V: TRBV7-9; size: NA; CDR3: CASSLRQGGRPNSNYGYTF; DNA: TGTGCCAGCAGCTTGCGGCAAGGGGGACGGCCGAACTCTAACTATGGCTACACCTTC
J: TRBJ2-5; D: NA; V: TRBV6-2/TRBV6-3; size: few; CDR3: CASSYLVGGVEYF; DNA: TGTGCCAGCAGTTACCTGGTGGGAGGAGTGGAGTACTTC
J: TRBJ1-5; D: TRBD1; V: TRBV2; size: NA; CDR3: CASSRTGVYSNQPQHF; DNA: TGTGCCAGCAGTCGGACAGGGGTCTATAGCAATCAGCCCCAGCATTTT
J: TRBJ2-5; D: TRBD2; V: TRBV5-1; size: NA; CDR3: CASSSGLAGGYETQYF; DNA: TGCGCCAGCAGCTCGGGACTAGCGGGAGGTTATGAGACCCAGTACTTC
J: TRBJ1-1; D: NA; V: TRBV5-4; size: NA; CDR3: CASSLGGANTEAFF; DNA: TGTGCCAGCAGCCTGGGGGGGGCTAACACTGAAGCTTTCTTT
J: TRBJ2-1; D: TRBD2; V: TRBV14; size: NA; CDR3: CASSRPGLAGRNEQFF; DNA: TGTGCCAGCAGTCGACCCGGACTAGCGGGCAGGAATGAGCAGTTCTTC
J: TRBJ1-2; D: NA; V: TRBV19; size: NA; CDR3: CGGRVPWDYGYTF; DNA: TGTGGGGGGAGGGTGCCCTGGGACTATGGCTACACCTTC
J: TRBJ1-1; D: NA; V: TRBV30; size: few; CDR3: CAWGGPVERTEAFF; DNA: TGTGCCTGGGGGGGACCGGTAGAGCGCACTGAAGCTTTCTTT
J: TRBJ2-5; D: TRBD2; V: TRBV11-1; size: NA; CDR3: CASSLSLAGKETQYF; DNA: TGTGCCAGCAGCTTGTCCCTAGCGGGAAAAGAGACCCAGTACTTC
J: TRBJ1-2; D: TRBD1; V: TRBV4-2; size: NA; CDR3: CASSQAGGTQGAVGYTF; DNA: TGTGCCAGCAGCCAAGCCGGGGGGACACAGGGGGCGGTTGGCTACACCTTC
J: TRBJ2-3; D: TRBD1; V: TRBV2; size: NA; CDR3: CASRDRVLTDTQYF; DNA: TGTGCCAGTCGGGACAGGGTCCTCACAGATACGCAGTATTTT
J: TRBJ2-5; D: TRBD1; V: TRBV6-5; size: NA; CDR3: CASRSGGETQYF; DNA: TGTGCCAGCAGGTCAGGGGGAGAGACCCAGTACTTC
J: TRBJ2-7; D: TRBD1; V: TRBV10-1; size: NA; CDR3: CASRNRGPSSYEQYF; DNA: TGCGCCAGCAGAAACAGGGGGCCTAGCTCCTACGAGCAGTACTTC
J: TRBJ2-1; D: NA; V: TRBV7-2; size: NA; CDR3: CASSWGPKQFF; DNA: TGTGCCAGCAGCTGGGGTCCTAAGCAGTTCTTC
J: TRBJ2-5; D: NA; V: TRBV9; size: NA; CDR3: CASSAQGHSQETQYF; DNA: TGTGCCAGCAGCGCCCAGGGACATTCCCAAGAGACCCAGTACTTC
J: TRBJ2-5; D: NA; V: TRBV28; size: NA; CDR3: CASPDPRAPEETQYF; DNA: TGTGCCAGTCCCGACCCCCGGGCACCGGAAGAGACCCAGTACTTC
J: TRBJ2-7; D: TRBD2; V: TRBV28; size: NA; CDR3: CASSTGTIYYEQYF; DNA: TGTGCCAGCAGTACCGGGACTATATATTACGAGCAGTACTTC
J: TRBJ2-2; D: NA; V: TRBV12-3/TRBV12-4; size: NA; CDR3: CASSPNTGELFF; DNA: TGTGCCAGCAGTCCCAACACCGGGGAGCTGTTTTTT
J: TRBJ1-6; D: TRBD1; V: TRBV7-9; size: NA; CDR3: CASSLGDRGNSPLHF; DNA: TGTGCCAGCAGCTTAGGGGACAGGGGGAATTCACCCCTCCACTTT
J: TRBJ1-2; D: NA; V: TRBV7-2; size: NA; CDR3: CASSGRAGPEGYTF; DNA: TGTGCCAGCAGCGGAAGGGCCGGCCCGGAGGGCTACACCTTC
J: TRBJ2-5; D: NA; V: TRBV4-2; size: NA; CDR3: CASSPGQSGFFQETQYF; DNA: TGTGCCAGCAGCCCGGGGCAAAGCGGGTTTTTTCAAGAGACCCAGTACTTC
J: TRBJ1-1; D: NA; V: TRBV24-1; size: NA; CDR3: CATSDSPENTEAFF; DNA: TGTGCCACCAGTGATTCACCGGAGAACACTGAAGCTTTCTTT
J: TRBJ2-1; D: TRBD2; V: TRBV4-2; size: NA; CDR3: CASSPLAGGSYNEQFF; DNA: TGTGCCAGCAGCCCACTAGCGGGAGGTTCCTACAATGAGCAGTTCTTC
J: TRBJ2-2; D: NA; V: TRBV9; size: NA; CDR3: CASSPQGSTGELFF; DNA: TGTGCCAGCAGTCCGCAGGGTAGCACCGGGGAGCTGTTTTTT
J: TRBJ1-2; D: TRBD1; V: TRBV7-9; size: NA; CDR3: CASSSSPGTGADGYTF; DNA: TGTGCCAGCAGCTCATCTCCCGGGACAGGGGCGGATGGCTACACCTTC
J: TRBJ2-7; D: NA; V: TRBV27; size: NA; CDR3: CASRKWGGDTYEQYF; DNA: TGTGCCAGCCGTAAATGGGGCGGTGATACCTACGAGCAGTACTTC
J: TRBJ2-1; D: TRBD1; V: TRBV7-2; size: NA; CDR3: CASSPQGAFYNEQFF; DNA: TGTGCCAGCAGCCCACAGGGGGCCTTCTACAATGAGCAGTTCTTC
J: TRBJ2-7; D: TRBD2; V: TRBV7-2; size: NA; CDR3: CASSLVGEGTYEQYF; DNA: TGTGCCAGCAGCTTAGTCGGGGAGGGAACCTACGAGCAGTACTTC
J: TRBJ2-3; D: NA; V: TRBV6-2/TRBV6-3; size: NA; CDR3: CASSRRKGTDTQYF; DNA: TGTGCCAGCAGCCGGAGAAAGGGAACAGATACGCAGTATTTT
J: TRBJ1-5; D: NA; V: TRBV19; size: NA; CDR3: CASSIGRGLNQPQHF; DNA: TGTGCCAGTAGTATAGGGCGGGGTCTCAATCAGCCCCAGCATTTT
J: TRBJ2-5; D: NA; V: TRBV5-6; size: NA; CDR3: CASSPISGSQETQYF; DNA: TGTGCCAGCAGCCCAATATCCGGCAGCCAAGAGACCCAGTACTTC
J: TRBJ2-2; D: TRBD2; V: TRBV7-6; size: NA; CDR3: CASSPNRRETTGELFF; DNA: TGTGCCAGCAGCCCCAACCGGCGGGAGACCACCGGGGAGCTGTTTTTT
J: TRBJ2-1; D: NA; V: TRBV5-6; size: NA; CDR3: CASSLADSEIF; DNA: TGTGCCAGCAGCCTGGCGGACAGCGAGATCTTC